Ten or more counts support the clone carrying this T cell receptor (beta chain). These data come from a study of patients and donors after allogeneic stem cell transplantation. MiXCR, run by TCRdb on the RT-PCR reads, gives a single entry per CDR3 protein. The sample yields 390,000 or so distinct CDR3 sequences, approximately 16% seen once. The length of the CDR3 is 17 residues. V lost 5 bases, J lost 2 bases, and 11 bases stayed unmatched. The V gene is TRBV12-3 or TRBV12-4, the J gene TRBJ1-3; TRBD1 matches 8 bases. The specimen was blood, either unsorted or a sorted T cell fraction (not recorded which). The TCR comes from a human donor who was either an allogeneic HSCT recipient or a stem cell or donor lymphocyte infusion donor (not recorded which). It is not recorded whose cells these are; they may come from a transplant donor. This CDR3 reads CASSPQRQGSPGNTIYF. CDR3 DNA sequence: TGTGCCAGCAGTCCCCAGCGACAGGGGAGTCCTGGAAACACCATATATTTT.